These T cell receptor beta chains were read from a single sample in a study of PD-1 blockade in classical Hodgkin lymphoma. Profiling relied on immunoSEQ multiplex PCR, and the TCRdb table lists in-frame clones only, not all of them. The repertoire consists of under 80,000 clones, with 70% to 75% occurring once and the leading ten covering approximately 9.1%. Sequencing used peripheral blood mononuclear cells (PBMCs), obtained before the second cycle of nivolumab. The receptors here all came from a human donor with classical Hodgkin lymphoma. CDR3s include the opening cysteine and the closing phenylalanine or tryptophan. A D gene is named only where the DNA matches it firmly. The size entry is marked missing in some rows and otherwise reads once, few, many or a size class.

V: TRBV19
D: .
J: TRBJ1-5
size: .
CDR3: CASSILAWVKDNQPQHF
DNA: TGTGCCAGTAGTATTCTCGCGTGGGTCAAGGACAATCAGCCCCAGCATTTT

V: TRBV19
D: TRBD1
J: TRBJ1-3
size: few
CDR3: CASMNWDSSSGNTIYF
DNA: TGTGCCAGTATGAACTGGGACAGCAGTTCTGGAAACACCATATATTTT

V: TRBV7-3
D: .
J: TRBJ2-6
size: .
CDR3: CASSLKTPSGANVLTF
DNA: TGTGCCAGCAGCTTAAAGACACCTTCTGGGGCCAACGTCCTGACTTTC

V: TRBV2
D: .
J: TRBJ2-5
size: .
CDR3: CASSDRQDMGETQYF
DNA: TGTGCCAGCAGTGATCGCCAAGACATGGGAGAGACCCAGTACTTC

V: TRBV7-9
D: .
J: TRBJ2-6
size: .
CDR3: CASSSLGRAGGANVLTF
DNA: TGTGCCAGCAGCTCCCTGGGAAGGGCGGGTGGGGCCAACGTCCTGACTTTC

V: TRBV5-1
D: .
J: TRBJ2-2
size: .
CDR3: CASSLYRGLSDGELFF
DNA: TGCGCCAGCAGCTTGTACAGGGGACTATCGGACGGGGAGCTGTTTTTT

V: TRBV28
D: TRBD1
J: TRBJ1-2
size: .
CDR3: CASFGTVINYGYTF
DNA: TGTGCCAGCTTTGGGACAGTAATTAACTATGGCTACACCTTC

V: TRBV4-1
D: .
J: TRBJ2-3
size: .
CDR3: CASSQGAATDTQYF
DNA: TGCGCCAGCAGCCAAGGAGCAGCAACAGATACGCAGTATTTT

V: TRBV30
D: .
J: TRBJ1-1
size: few
CDR3: CAWSVLGSGTEAFF
DNA: TGTGCCTGGAGTGTGCTCGGTTCGGGCACTGAAGCTTTCTTT

V: TRBV5-1
D: TRBD1
J: TRBJ1-1
size: few
CDR3: CASSLTDRESEAFF
DNA: TGCGCCAGCAGCCTAACGGACAGGGAATCTGAAGCTTTCTTT

V: TRBV11-2
D: .
J: TRBJ1-1
size: .
CDR3: CASSLQRGNTEAFF
DNA: TGTGCCAGCAGCCTCCAGAGGGGGAACACTGAAGCTTTCTTT

V: TRBV27
D: .
J: TRBJ1-4
size: once
CDR3: CASSLSWGGPHEKLFF
DNA: TGTGCCAGCAGTTTAAGTTGGGGGGGGCCTCATGAAAAACTGTTTTTT

V: TRBV5-1
D: TRBD1
J: TRBJ2-5
size: few
CDR3: CASSLQDRGLGAQYF
DNA: TGCGCCAGCAGCTTGCAAGACAGGGGTCTAGGTGCCCAGTACTTC

V: TRBV19
D: .
J: TRBJ1-1
size: .
CDR3: CAGYNLGMNTEAFF
DNA: TGTGCCGGTTACAACCTGGGGATGAACACTGAAGCTTTCTTT

V: TRBV9
D: .
J: TRBJ1-5
size: .
CDR3: CASSALDGNQPQHF
DNA: TGTGCCAGCAGCGCGTTAGACGGAAATCAGCCCCAGCATTTT